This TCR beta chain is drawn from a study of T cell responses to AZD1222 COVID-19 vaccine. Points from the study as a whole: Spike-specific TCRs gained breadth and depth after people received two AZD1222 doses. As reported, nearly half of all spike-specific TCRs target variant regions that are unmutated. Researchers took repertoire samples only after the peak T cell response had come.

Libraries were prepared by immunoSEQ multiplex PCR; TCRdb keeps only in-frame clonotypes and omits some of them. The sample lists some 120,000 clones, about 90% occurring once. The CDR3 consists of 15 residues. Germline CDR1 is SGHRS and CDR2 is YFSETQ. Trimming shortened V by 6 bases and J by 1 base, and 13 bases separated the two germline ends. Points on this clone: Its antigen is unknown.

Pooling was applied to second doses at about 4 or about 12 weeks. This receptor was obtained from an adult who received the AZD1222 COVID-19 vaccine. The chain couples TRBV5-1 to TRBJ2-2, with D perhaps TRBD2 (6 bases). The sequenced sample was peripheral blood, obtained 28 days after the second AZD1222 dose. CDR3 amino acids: CASTFFSGNTGELFF. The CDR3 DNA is TGCGCCAGCACGTTTTTTAGCGGGAACACCGGGGAGCTGTTTTTT.